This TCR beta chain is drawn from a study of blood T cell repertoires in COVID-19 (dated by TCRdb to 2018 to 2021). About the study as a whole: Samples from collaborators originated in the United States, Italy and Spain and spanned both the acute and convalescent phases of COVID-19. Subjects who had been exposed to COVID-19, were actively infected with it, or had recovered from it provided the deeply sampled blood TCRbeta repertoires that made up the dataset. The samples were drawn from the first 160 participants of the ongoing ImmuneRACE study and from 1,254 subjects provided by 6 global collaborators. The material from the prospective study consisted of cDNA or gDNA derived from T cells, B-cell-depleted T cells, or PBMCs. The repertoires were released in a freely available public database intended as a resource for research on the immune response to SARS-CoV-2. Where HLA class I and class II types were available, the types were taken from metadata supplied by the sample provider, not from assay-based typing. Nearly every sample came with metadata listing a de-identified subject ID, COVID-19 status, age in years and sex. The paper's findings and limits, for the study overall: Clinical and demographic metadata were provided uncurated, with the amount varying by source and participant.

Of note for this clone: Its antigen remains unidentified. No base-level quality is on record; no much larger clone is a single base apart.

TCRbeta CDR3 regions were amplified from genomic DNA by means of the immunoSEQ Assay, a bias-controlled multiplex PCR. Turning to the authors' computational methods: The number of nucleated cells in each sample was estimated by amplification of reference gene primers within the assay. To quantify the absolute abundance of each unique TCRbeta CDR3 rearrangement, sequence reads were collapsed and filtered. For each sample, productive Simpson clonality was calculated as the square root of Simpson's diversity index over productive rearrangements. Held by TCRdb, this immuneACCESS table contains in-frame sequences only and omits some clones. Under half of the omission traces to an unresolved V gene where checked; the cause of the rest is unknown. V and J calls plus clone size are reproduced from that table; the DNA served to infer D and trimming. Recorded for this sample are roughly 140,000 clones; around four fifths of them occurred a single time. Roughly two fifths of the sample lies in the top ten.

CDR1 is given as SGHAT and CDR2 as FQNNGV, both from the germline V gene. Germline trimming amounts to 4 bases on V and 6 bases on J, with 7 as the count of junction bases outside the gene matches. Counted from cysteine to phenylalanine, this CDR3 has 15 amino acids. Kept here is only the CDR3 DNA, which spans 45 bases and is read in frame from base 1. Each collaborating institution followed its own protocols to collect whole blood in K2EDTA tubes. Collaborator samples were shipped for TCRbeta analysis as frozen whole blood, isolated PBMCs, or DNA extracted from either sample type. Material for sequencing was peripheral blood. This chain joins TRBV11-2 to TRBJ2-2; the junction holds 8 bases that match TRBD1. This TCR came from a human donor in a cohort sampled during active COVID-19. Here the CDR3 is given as CASSSRTGWAGELFF. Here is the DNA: TGTGCCAGCAGCTCAAGGACAGGGTGGGCCGGGGAGCTGTTTTTT. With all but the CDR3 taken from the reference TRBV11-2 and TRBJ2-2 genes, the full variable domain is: EAGVAQSPRYKIIEKRQSVAFWCNPISGHATLYWYQQILGQGPKLLIQFQNNGVVDDSQLPKDRFSAERLKGVDSTLKIQPAKLEDSAVYLCASSSRTGWAGELFFGEGSRLTVL.